A single sample is the source of the 8 T cell receptor beta chains below, sequenced in a study of a mutant IDH1 vaccine in newly diagnosed glioma. Time point specified: baseline, week 1 (first vaccination visit). Treatment in this sample: pre-vaccination baseline after standard-of-care therapy. Clones were read by immunoSEQ multiplex PCR, and TCRdb kept only the in-frame ones, dropping some. The table lists approximately 70,000 clones, 79% of them singletons. The sample in question was PBMCs, obtained from a glioma patient treated with radiotherapy, temozolomide or both. These receptors all come from a man aged 50 to 60 with glioma.

This clone was seen more than once but under ten times. The chain uses TRBV20-1 and TRBJ2-7; D is ambiguous. Germline assignment: CDR1 DFQATT and CDR2 SNEGSKA (reference sequence). This CDR3 spans 11 amino acids. The V gene lost 5 bases and the J gene lost 5 bases, with 10 bases spanning the gap. The CDR3 loop reads CSAPISDEQYF. In DNA form, the CDR3 reads TGCAGTGCTCCCATTTCGGACGAGCAGTACTTC.

The chain recombines TRBV28 with TRBJ1-5; D not resolved. Trimming stripped 3 bases from V and 6 bases from J, with 9 bases between. The CDR3 is made up of 13 amino acids. Per the germline V gene, CDR1 is MDHEN and CDR2 is SYDVKM. Here the CDR3 DNA reads TGTGCCAGCAGTTTCGTCGGGTTTCAGCCCCAGCATTTT. Its protein is CASSFVGFQPQHF.

The genes are TRBV30 and TRBJ1-2, with no clear D. There are 11 residues in the CDR3. Trimming cost V 2 bases and J 4 bases, with 5 bases left between them. Germline lookup yields CDR1 GTSNPN and CDR2 SVGIG (reference sequence). This CDR3 is CAWSTVYGYTF. The CDR3 DNA sequence: TGTGCCTGGAGTACAGTCTATGGCTACACCTTC.

With regard to this clone: The identical CDR3 is also encoded by other nucleotide sequences in the sample. The gene calls are TRBV6-1 and TRBJ1-3, with no clear D. The ends were cut back, 2 bases at V and 3 bases at J, with 8 bases in the middle. This CDR3 is built from 14 residues. Germline values: CDR1 MNHNS, CDR2 SASEGT. This CDR3 is CASSETRGGNTIYF. CDR3 nucleotide sequence: TGTGCCAGCAGTGAAACCCGAGGTGGAAACACCATATATTTT.

The rearrangement uses TRBV2 and TRBJ1-5; D is perhaps TRBD1 (5 bases). V lost 5 bases and J lost 5, with 10 bases in between. The CDR3 contains 13 residues. Germline CDR1 reads SNHLY; CDR2 reads FYNNEI. CDR3 nucleotide sequence: TGTGCCAGCAGTTGGGACCGGGATCAGCCCCAGCATTTT. Its translation: CASSWDRDQPQHF.

The chain uses TRBV5-5 and TRBJ1-4, with no clear D. The CDR3 length is 14 residues. Germline V gene data show CDR1 as SGHKS and CDR2 as YYEKEE (reference sequence). The V end lost 3 bases, the J end lost 2 bases, and 8 bases lay between the germline ends. In DNA, the CDR3 is TGTGCCAGCAGCTCGGTTGGGACTAATGAAAAACTGTTTTTT. Protein sequence: CASSSVGTNEKLFF.

The CDR3 DNA reads TGTGCCAGCAGGTACAGGGAGGGAAACACCATATATTTT. Its translation: CASRYREGNTIYF. The chain recombines TRBV6-5 with TRBJ1-3; weak D call: TRBD1 (6 bases). This CDR3 contains 13 residues. From germline, CDR1 is MNHEY and CDR2 SVGAGI. V was pared by 6 bases and J by 4 bases, with 10 bases between.

V usage is TRBV6-5 and J usage is TRBJ1-3; D is possibly TRBD1 (6 bases). Deletions cut 6 bases from V and 0 bases from J, with 9 bases between. CDR1 and CDR2 (germline): MNHEY, SVGAGI. The CDR3 covers 14 residues. The CDR3 protein is CASRQTGSGNTIYF. CDR3 coding DNA: TGTGCCAGCAGGCAGACAGGCTCTGGAAACACCATATATTTT.